This T cell receptor (beta chain) was obtained from a study of blood T cells in healthy people across ages. The wider study: Capturing about one barcoded beta molecule per two T cells was achieved by template switching. Study-wide results and caveats: Per-million-T-cell TCR beta diversity fell roughly linearly with age.

Primers used in a second PCR of roughly 7 to 12 cycles were a sample-barcoded 5' primer and a J-beta primer mix. TCRdb recomputed calls from the 5' RACE reads with MiXCR, one row per CDR3 protein. This table has about 780,000 distinct CDR3 sequences, roughly 24% appearing once. This clonotype was seen a few times. Its antigen is as yet unknown. Germline CDR1 reads SGHRS; CDR2 reads YFSETQ. Trimming removed 0 bases at V and 0 bases at J, with 7 bases between. The CDR3 has 15 amino acids. Total RNA, at least 5.5 micrograms per sample, came from PBMCs. These same data were also listed under a study on T cells of mothers and their children.

The receptor comes from a boy under 18 in good health. Sample: blood. The rearrangement joins TRBV5-1 to TRBJ1-5, with D tentatively TRBD1 (5 bases). This chain's CDR3 is CASSLGDDSNQPQHF. The CDR3, as DNA: TGCGCCAGCAGCTTGGGGGACGATAGCAATCAGCCCCAGCATTTT.